This TCR beta chain was found in a study of graft-versus-host responses after intestinal transplantation. At the level of the study: Every one of the recipients received anti-thymocyte globulin induction and afterwards took tacrolimus and steroids for 3 to 4 years. Study-level findings and limits: GvH clones were identified in recipient marrow, with some first appearing in ileum or blood. When patients had graft-donor T cell macrochimerism, their allografts held high graft-versus-host to host-versus-graft clonal ratios. There was an association between peak levels of circulating GvH clones and early post-transplant HvG declines.

Points on this clone: Antigen unknown.

Some clones are missing from TCRdb's copy, which holds only in-frame ones; the method was immunoSEQ multiplex PCR. Among roughly 120,000 clones listed, over 85% were seen once. The CDR3 runs to 17 residues. Germline V gives CDR1 LGHNA, CDR2 YNFKEQ. V was trimmed by 4 bases and J by 1 base, leaving 16 bases between them. The sequencing used unstimulated CD4+ T cells sorted from spleen or lymph node cells, collected before intestinal transplant. This TCR derives from a human donor who received an intestinal transplant. The chain recombines TRBV4-2 with TRBJ2-2; D not resolved. The CDR3, as DNA: TGTGCCAGCAGCCCCGGGCCCCCCCGGAAGAACACCGGGGAGCTGTTTTTT. It translates to CASSPGPPRKNTGELFF.